This T cell receptor (beta chain) was recovered during a study of blood T cell repertoires in COVID-19. In the study overall: Both acute and convalescent COVID-19 samples were obtained from the United States, Italy and Spain. T cells, B-cell-depleted T cells, or PBMCs provided the cDNA or gDNA that served as material.

In the original analysis: Reference gene primer amplification yielded estimated nucleated cell counts. Profiled with immunoSEQ multiplex PCR; TCRdb holds only in-frame clones, not every one. Clone size and V and J calls were adopted from that table, with D and trimming inferred from the DNA. This sample carries 100,000 to 120,000 clones, 80% to 85% of them seen once, and the ten largest clones take less than 45%. The V and J ends lost 4 bases and 9 bases, in that order; junction bases with no gene match: 9. Germline values: CDR1 LGHDT, CDR2 YNNKEL (reference sequence). This CDR3 is 16 amino acids long.

The sequencing input was peripheral blood. The V and J genes are TRBV3-1 (or the pseudogene TRBV3-2) and TRBJ1-6; TRBD1 matches at 10 bases. This TCR was sampled from an elderly man with acute or convalescent COVID-19. Written as DNA, the CDR3 is TGTGCCAGCAGCCTTAGTGTGACAGGGGGCTCTTCACCCCTCCACTTT. It specifies CASSLSVTGGSSPLHF.